The T cell receptor beta chain described here comes from a study of Ad26.COV2.S vaccination and SARS-CoV-2 variants. Study at large: Donor had been placed in the Ad26.COV2.S arm of the COV1001 trial. Whole-study results and caveats: An underestimation of total T cell responses may have resulted from the TCR breadth and depth analyses.

The assay was immunoSEQ multiplex PCR, and TCRdb's table has in-frame clones only and misses some. The data show fewer than 800,000 clones, with around 89% seen just once and about 1.5% held by the top ten. As for treatment: 15 to 20 received Ad26.COV2.S at low or high dose, single or two shots; roughly five received placebo; per-sample allocation not given. Day 63 after the first vaccine or placebo injection was the time point for sampling. It was an adult aged 18-55 years in Boston who was the donor. Germline CDR1 reads SGHRS; CDR2 reads YFSETQ. The CDR3 spans 15 residues. V was pared by 4 bases and J by 0 bases, with 2 bases of the junction left unmatched. Remarks on this clone: No antigen is known for it.

This rearrangement joins TRBV5-1 to TRBJ2-2; 8 bases fit TRBD2. This TCR derives from a person between 18 and 60 years old who received the Ad26.COV2.S COVID-19 vaccine or a placebo. The sample here was peripheral blood, taken in a trial of Ad26.COV2.S vaccine versus placebo. The DNA for the CDR3 is TGCGCCAGCAGCCCGGGACTAGCGAACACCGGGGAGCTGTTTTTT. Amino acid sequence: CASSPGLANTGELFF.